Shown below are 30 T cell receptor beta chains from a single sample sequenced in a study of tumor and adjacent non-tumor tissue in lung cancer. A modified ARM-PCR protocol with three rounds of nested PCR amplified TCRbeta. From the multiplex PCR reads, TCRdb called clonotypes with MiXCR, one entry per CDR3 protein. The sample includes roughly 81,000 distinct CDR3 sequences, 65% to 75% of them seen just once. RNA was extracted from bulk tissue without any cell sorting. The specimen sequenced was lung tumor tissue. Receptors originate from a woman in her 70s with non-small cell lung cancer.

This chain links TRBV12-3 or TRBV12-4 with TRBJ2-7; TRBD1 matches 8 bases. CDR3 length: 15 residues. The V gene end was trimmed by 8 bases and the J gene end by 3 bases; junction bases not matched to a gene: 12. The CDR3 spells CASCSNRGADYEQYF. The CDR3 DNA reads TGTGCCAGCTGTTCGAACAGGGGGGCCGACTACGAGCAGTACTTC.

As for this clonotype: The junction differs from germline at one of its ends, possibly a read error. This chain links TRBV6-5 with TRBJ1-2; D is possibly TRBD1 (6 bases). The CDR3 contains 15 residues. Germline-derived CDR1 and CDR2 are MNHEY and SVGAGI. The CDR3 loop is CASSPRRDNNFGCTF. CDR3 DNA sequence: TGTGCCAGCAGTCCCCGCCGGGACAACAACTTTGGCTGCACCTTC.

This clonotype was recorded at least ten times. CDR3 bases: TGTGCCAGCAGCCAAGTTAGCCTAGCGGGAAGGAACACCGGGGAGCTGTTTTTT. Translated: CASSQVSLAGRNTGELFF. The rearrangement uses TRBV4-2 and TRBJ2-2, with 9 nucleotides matching TRBD2. The CDR3 runs 18 residues. Germline V lookup: CDR1 LGHNA, CDR2 YNFKEQ. V was pared by 1 base and J by 1 base, with 7 bases of the junction left unmatched.

This chain connects TRBV6-1 to TRBJ1-5; possibly TRBD1 for D (6 bases). There are 13 residues in the CDR3. Germline CDR1 is MNHNS and CDR2 is SASEGT. CDR3 bases: TGTGACTGCAATCTCCAGGGGAGGCAGCCCCAGCATTTT. Protein sequence: CDCNLQGRQPQHF.

The gene calls are TRBV5-4 and TRBJ2-1; 8 nucleotides match TRBD1. The germline V gene has CDR1 SGHNT and CDR2 YYREEE (reference sequence). This CDR3 is 13 amino acids long. The CDR3 reads CVARTGWFNEQFF. The DNA for the CDR3 is TGTGTGGCAAGGACAGGGTGGTTCAATGAGCAGTTCTTC.

Note on this clonotype: A much larger clone differs by one base, so this may be a read error. This chain connects TRBV5-6 to TRBJ2-7, with D uncertain. The CDR3 contains 15 residues. Germline CDR1 is SGHDT and CDR2 is YYEEEE. CDR3 in DNA: TGTGCCAGCAGCTTGGGGCGTAGTTTTTCCTACGAGCGGTACTTC. It codes for CASSLGRSFSYERYF.

In its sample, this clonotype was seen many times. The chain carries TRBV11-2 and TRBJ2-1, with a possible D match to TRBD1 (6 bases). V was trimmed by 2 bases and J by 9 bases, leaving 8 bases between them. The CDR3 covers 12 residues. Germline values: CDR1 SGHAT, CDR2 FQNNGV. CDR3: CASSLQGTEQFF. The CDR3 bases are TGTGCCAGCAGCTTACAGGGGACTGAGCAGTTCTTC.

In its sample, this clonotype was seen many times. The chain employs TRBV11-2 and TRBJ2-7; possible D gene TRBD2, 6 bases. The V gene's germline CDR1 is SGHAT and CDR2 FQNNGV. Trimming stripped 0 bases from V and 6 bases from J, with 12 bases between. CDR3 length: 14 amino acids. CDR3 nucleotide sequence: TGTGCCAGCAGCTTAGACCGGCAGGGAGGCGAGCAGTACTTC. This sequence encodes CASSLDRQGGEQYF.

Remarks on this clonotype: Mismatch with germline at one junction end may stem from a read error. The V and J genes are TRBV29-1 and TRBJ2-2, with TRBD1 identical over 7 bases. Germline CDR1 is SQVTM and CDR2 is ANQGSEA. CDR3 length: 13 amino acids. The CDR3 sequence is CSVTRGQNGELFF. The CDR3 DNA is TGCAGCGTTACTAGGGGGCAAAACGGGGAGCTGTTTTTC.

Of note for this clonotype: Given the absence of the conserved phenylalanine or tryptophan at the CDR3 end, a read error is likely. The chain employs TRBV20-1 and TRBJ2-7; D call uncertain. Germline V gene data show CDR1 as DFQATT and CDR2 as SNEGSKA (reference sequence). The length of the CDR3 is 13 residues. Trimming removed 6 bases from V and 5 bases from J, with 17 bases in between. CDR3 bases: TGCAGTGCCGATAGCCCCGGATCCCACGAGCAGTACATC. Protein: CSADSPGSHEQYI.

About this clonotype itself: No conserved phenylalanine or tryptophan ends this CDR3, so it is likely a read error. This chain connects TRBV11-1 to TRBJ2-1; D may be TRBD1 or TRBD2 (5 bases each). The CDR3 sequence is 15 residues long. Germline assignment: CDR1 SGHAT and CDR2 FQDESV (reference sequence). V lost 5 bases to trimming and J lost 8 bases, with 19 bases between them. As DNA, the CDR3 is TGTGCCAGCAGCCCCGCTGGGACCAGGAGCGATGAGCAGTTCTCC. This encodes CASSPAGTRSDEQFS.

As to this clonotype: The junction shows a germline mismatch at one end, possibly a read error. The chain combines TRBV4-2 with TRBJ2-1, with D hard to call. The CDR3 sequence is 18 residues long. Germline values: CDR1 LGHNA, CDR2 YNFKEQ. CDR3 DNA sequence: TGTGCCAGCAGTCAATATATCGGCGGAGCTACAACCTACAATGAGCACTTCTTC. Amino acids: CASSQYIGGATTYNEHFF.

This clonotype has a single count. A junction end diverges from the germline sequence, so it may reflect a read error. V and J are TRBV6-5 and TRBJ1-2; D perhaps matches TRBD1 (6 bases). From germline, CDR1 is MNHEY and CDR2 SVGAGI. The CDR3 is 15 residues long. The chain's CDR3 is CASSCPGAGGVGYTF. The CDR3 DNA sequence: TGTGCCAGCAGTTGCCCCGGGGCGGGGGGCGTTGGCTACACATTC.

As for this clonotype: It may be a read error: a sequence one base away is much more abundant. The rearrangement joins TRBV5-1 to TRBJ1-2; D is uncertain. The CDR3 contains 15 residues. Germline CDR1 is SGHRS and CDR2 is YFSETQ. V was clipped by 2 bases and J by 2 bases, with 13 bases between them. DNA of the CDR3: TGCGCCAGCAGCTTAGGCACTCAGGAGAACTATGGCTACACCTTC. It translates to CASSLGTQENYGYTF.

This clonotype was counted at least ten times. A junction boundary mismatches the germline segment, possibly from a read error. The V call is TRBV6-5, the J call TRBJ2-2, with D possibly being TRBD2 (5 bases). The CDR3 has 11 residues. Germline loops: CDR1 MNHEY, CDR2 SVGAGI. In DNA, the CDR3 is TGTGCCAGCGGAAACACCGGGGAGCTGTCCTTT. This gives the protein CASGNTGELSF.

About this clonotype itself: Its ends do not fully match the called genes, so a read error is possible. This sequence joins TRBV4-1 and TRBJ2-1; 7 nucleotides match TRBD2. The germline gives CDR1 MGHRA, CDR2 YSYEKL. The CDR3 loop spans 17 amino acids. The CDR3 DNA sequence: TGCGCCAGCAGCCGTCTCTCCAGCGGGGCCTACTACAATGATCAGTTCTTC. Its protein product is CASSRLSSGAYYNDQFF.

The J gene is TRBJ2-7, the V gene TRBV29-1; perhaps TRBD2 as D (6 bases). The CDR3 consists of 16 residues. The germline CDR1 and CDR2 sequences are SQVTM and ANQGSEA. V was clipped by 3 bases and J by 0 bases, with 18 bases between them. For the CDR3, the DNA is TGCAGCGTTGACATCTCCGGGACTGTGTGCTCCTACGAGCAGTACTTC. Protein product: CSVDISGTVCSYEQYF.

A note on this clonotype: Given the absence of the conserved phenylalanine or tryptophan at the CDR3 end, a read error is likely. The CDR3 region is CSVRNTTGYYEQYL. In DNA form, the CDR3 reads TGCAGCGTCCGTAACACCACAGGATACTACGAGCAGTACTTA. The rearrangement joins TRBV29-1 to TRBJ2-7; D perhaps matches TRBD1 (5 bases). The CDR3 spans 14 residues. Deletions cut 6 bases from V and 3 bases from J, with 18 bases between. Per germline, CDR1 SQVTM and CDR2 ANQGSEA.

The chain uses TRBV19 and TRBJ1-5; 7 bases align to TRBD1. Matching the DNA end better, TRBJ2-3 makes the J call doubtful. Per germline, CDR1 LNHDA and CDR2 SQIVND (reference sequence). The CDR3 contains 14 residues. This chain's CDR3 is CASSREGGFQPQYF. The CDR3 region has the DNA TGTGCCAGTAGCAGGGAAGGGGGCTTTCAGCCCCAGTATTTT.

Concerning this clonotype itself: A much larger clone differs by one base, so this may be a read error. The chain employs TRBV5-1 and TRBJ2-1, with a weak D call TRBD1 (6 bases). From germline, CDR1 is SGHRS and CDR2 YFSETQ. There are 14 residues in the CDR3. CDR3 sequence: CACSQDRAYNEQFF. For the CDR3, the DNA is TGCGCCTGCAGCCAGGACAGAGCCTACAATGAGCAGTTCTTC.

This clonotype was observed once. A much larger clone sits a single nucleotide away, making a read error possible. The chain has TRBV20-1 and TRBJ2-7, with no clear D. The CDR3 totals 12 residues. V was trimmed by 3 bases and J by 4 bases, leaving 10 bases between them. CDR1 is DFQATT and CDR2 is SNEGSKA in the germline V gene (reference sequence). For the CDR3, the DNA is TGCAGTGCTAGTCTTATTCCGTACGAGCAGTACTTC. Its translation: CSASLIPYEQYF.

This clonotype is labeled large (0.1 to 1%). V gene TRBV11-1 combines with J gene TRBJ1-1; 7 nucleotides line up with TRBD1. The V and J ends lost 7 bases and 5 bases, in that order; junction bases with no gene match: 7. The germline V gene has CDR1 SGHAT and CDR2 FQDESV (reference sequence). The CDR3 covers 13 residues. DNA of the CDR3: TGTGCCAGCATCGGGGACAGAAGGACTGAAGCTTTCTTT. This gives the protein CASIGDRRTEAFF.

Points on this clonotype: It may be a read error: a sequence one base away is much more abundant. This chain uses TRBV28 with TRBJ2-7; the D gene is possibly TRBD1 (6 bases). Germline V gene sequence: CDR1 MDHEN, CDR2 SYDVKM. Trimming removed 6 bases at V and 0 bases at J, with 12 bases between. The CDR3 runs 14 residues. The CDR3 is CASRGHYNSYEQYF. The CDR3 nucleotides read TGTGCCAGCAGGGGACACTACAACTCCTACGAGCAGTACTTC.

On this clonotype itself: A single base separates this from a much larger clone, so it may be a read error. The CDR3 does not close with the conserved phenylalanine or tryptophan, likely indicating a read error. V usage is TRBV4-1 and J usage is TRBJ2-7, with 8 bases identical to TRBD2. The CDR3 runs 16 residues. The V and J ends lost 3 bases and 2 bases, in that order; junction bases with no gene match: 9. CDR1 MGHRA and CDR2 YSYEKL come from the germline V gene. The CDR3 here is CASSQRAGVTTYEQYL. In nucleotides, the CDR3 is TGCGCCAGCAGCCAGAGAGCGGGAGTGACTACCTACGAGCAGTACCTC.

Of note for this clonotype: A much larger clone lies a single base off, so this may be a read error. No conserved phenylalanine or tryptophan ends this CDR3, so it is likely a read error. V usage is TRBV28 and J usage is TRBJ2-7; no reliable D call. The germline V gene encodes CDR1 MDHEN and CDR2 SYDVKM. CDR3 length: 8 amino acids. Trimming cost V 11 bases and J 3 bases, with 2 bases left between them. CDR3 in amino acids: CALYEQYS. Written as DNA, the CDR3 is TGTGCCCTCTACGAGCAGTACTCC.

As regards this clonotype: Because the CDR3 is missing its conserved closing phenylalanine or tryptophan, this is likely a read error. The DNA is omitted, as the CDR3 cannot be located on it reliably, and the CDR3 follows TCRdb's listing. This sequence joins TRBV10-3 and TRBJ1-1. Per the germline V gene, CDR1 is ENHRY and CDR2 is SYGVKD. Termini included, the CDR3 measures 14 amino acids. CDR3 amino acids: CAITNSPLNTEAFL.

In this sample, this clonotype turned up a few times. Because the CDR3 is missing its conserved closing phenylalanine or tryptophan, this is likely a read error. The chain recombines TRBV20-1 with TRBJ2-7; unclear D gene. The CDR3 is made up of 11 amino acids. Germline V lookup: CDR1 DFQATT, CDR2 SNEGSKA (reference sequence). Trimming removed 5 bases at V and 6 bases at J, with 11 bases between. CDR3 coding DNA: TGCAGTGCTCCGGAAGAGATCGAGCAGTACCTC. Translated, it gives CSAPEEIEQYL.

Remarks on this clonotype: Lacking the conserved final phenylalanine or tryptophan, this CDR3 likely reflects a read error. The chain uses TRBV7-8 and TRBJ2-1, with 8 bases lining up with TRBD2. Germline CDR1 is SGHVS and CDR2 is FQNEAQ. The V segment lost 7 bases and the J segment 12 bases; nucleotides outside the gene matches: 14. The CDR3 consists of 14 residues. The chain's CDR3 is CASTGASGFESQFL. CDR3 nucleotide sequence: TGTGCCAGCACCGGGGCTAGCGGGTTCGAATCGCAGTTCCTC.

Points on this clonotype: A clone one base away is much larger, so this may be a read error. The genes are TRBV7-8 and TRBJ2-7; 10 bases align to TRBD1. From germline, CDR1 is SGHVS and CDR2 FQNEAQ. CDR3 size: 14 residues. This chain's CDR3 is CTSSSETGGHEQYF. The CDR3 region has the DNA TGTACCAGCAGCTCCGAGACAGGGGGCCACGAGCAGTACTTC.

The chain carries TRBV7-8 and TRBJ2-3; D is unresolved. The CDR3 runs to 15 residues. Germline V gene lookup returns CDR1 SGHVS and CDR2 FQNEAQ. Between the trimmed V and J ends, which lost 8 bases and 1 base, there was a span of 16 bases. The CDR3 nucleotides are TGTGCCAGCGAACCTGGGGTGGTTGGCACAGATACGCAGTATTTT. Its translation is CASEPGVVGTDTQYF.